The 18 T cell receptor beta chains listed next were all sequenced from one sample in a study of blood T cells in healthy people across ages. Primers used in a second PCR of roughly 6 to 11 cycles were a sample-barcoded 5' primer and a J-beta primer mix. TCRdb recomputed calls from the 5' RACE reads with MiXCR, one row per CDR3 protein. The repertoire includes some 930,000 distinct CDR3 sequences, 25% to 30% of them detected once, and roughly a tenth sits in the top ten. This sample also appeared in a second study, on T cells of mothers and their children.

Sequenced material: blood. The receptors were sampled from a woman aged 40 to 50 in good health.

The V call is TRBV6-5, the J call TRBJ2-1; D possibly corresponds to TRBD2 (5 bases). Germline-derived CDR1 and CDR2 are MNHEY and SVGAGI. This CDR3 is 14 amino acids long. Trimming shortened V by 8 bases and J by 6 bases, and 17 bases separated the two germline ends. The CDR3, as DNA: TGTGCCAGCGGGCGTGGCCGACGGGGCAATGAGCAGTTCTTC. Amino acid sequence: CASGRGRRGNEQFF.

The gene calls are TRBV20-1 and TRBJ1-5; 7 nucleotides align to TRBD1. Germline V gene data show CDR1 as DFQATT and CDR2 as SNEGSKA (reference sequence). The CDR3 contains 15 residues. V lost 3 bases to trimming and J lost 3 bases; unmatched junction nucleotides: 8. The CDR3 region is CSAREGGANNQPQHF. The CDR3, as DNA: TGCAGTGCTAGGGAAGGGGGCGCGAACAATCAGCCCCAGCATTTT.

On this clonotype itself: Because it lacks the conserved phenylalanine or tryptophan at the end, this CDR3 is likely a read error. The chain is built from TRBV5-1 and TRBJ1-1, with D possibly being TRBD1 (5 bases). Germline V CDR1 and CDR2: SGHRS, YFSETQ. This CDR3 comprises 14 residues. The V end lost 4 bases, the J end lost 3 bases, and 13 bases lay between the germline ends. This chain's CDR3 is CASSRLGAYTEAFY. CDR3 in DNA: TGCGCCAGCAGCCGCCTAGGGGCGTACACTGAAGCTTTCTAT.

This clonotype occurred many times. This chain uses TRBV7-2 with TRBJ2-5, with 11 bases that match TRBD2. Germline CDR1 reads SGHTA; CDR2 reads FQGNSA. The CDR3 extends over 15 amino acids. Trimming took 3 bases from V and 4 from J; bases not matched to a gene: 4. The CDR3 loop is CASSLSLAGAETQYF. CDR3 bases: TGTGCCAGCAGCTTGTCACTAGCGGGGGCAGAGACCCAGTACTTC.

The J gene is TRBJ1-1, the V gene TRBV18, with 7 bases fitting TRBD1. V dropped 4 bases and J dropped 1; count of bases not matched to a gene: 9. Germline CDR1 is KGHSH and CDR2 is LQKENI. The CDR3 has 16 amino acids. The chain's CDR3 is CASSQTRGQRNTEAFF. CDR3 DNA: TGTGCCAGCTCACAAACGCGGGGACAGAGGAACACTGAAGCTTTCTTT.

V is TRBV19 and J is TRBJ1-6; D may be TRBD1 (6 bases). Trimming stripped 0 bases from V and 0 bases from J, with 12 bases between. The CDR3 runs to 18 residues. Germline V gene sequence: CDR1 LNHDA, CDR2 SQIVND (reference sequence). The CDR3 loop is CASSIDGTPSSYNSPLHF. CDR3 in DNA: TGTGCCAGTAGTATAGACGGGACACCGAGCTCCTATAATTCACCCCTCCACTTT. Based on the CDR3 plus reference TRBV19 and TRBJ1-6, the full variable domain is DGGITQSPKYLFRKEGQNVTLSCEQNLNHDAMYWYRQDPGQGLRLIYYSQIVNDFQKGDIAEGYSVSREKKESFPLTVTSAQKNPTAFYLCASSIDGTPSSYNSPLHFGNGTRLTVT.

The sample holds a few counts of this clonotype. The chain joins TRBV4-3 to TRBJ1-2, with D possibly being TRBD1 (5 bases). Trimming shortened V by 0 bases and J by 3 bases, and 14 bases separated the two germline ends. CDR1 and CDR2 from the germline V gene are LGHNA and YSLEER. CDR3 size: 16 residues. The CDR3 bases are TGCGCCAGCAGCCAAGATCAGGTGACAGTCGACTATGGCTACACCTTC. Residues: CASSQDQVTVDYGYTF.

The V gene is TRBV5-1, the J gene TRBJ2-6; a possible D gene is TRBD1 (5 bases). The CDR3 loop spans 16 amino acids. V shed 2 bases and J shed 0 bases, with 9 bases lying between them. The V gene's germline CDR1 is SGHRS and CDR2 YFSETQ. The CDR3 spells CASSFRESSGANVLTF. In DNA, the CDR3 is TGCGCCAGCAGCTTCAGGGAAAGCTCTGGGGCCAACGTCCTGACTTTC.

The chain has TRBV5-1 and TRBJ2-1; tentative D call: TRBD1 (5 bases). Trimming stripped 1 base from V and 2 bases from J, with 13 bases between. The CDR3 sequence is 16 residues long. Germline values: CDR1 SGHRS, CDR2 YFSETQ. This CDR3 is CASSLRAGQPYNEQFF. The CDR3 DNA sequence: TGCGCCAGCAGCTTGAGGGCAGGGCAGCCCTACAATGAGCAGTTCTTC. Variable domain in full (rest from reference TRBV5-1 and TRBJ2-1): KAGVTQTPRYLIKTRGQQVTLSCSPISGHRSVSWYQQTPGQGLQFLFEYFSETQRNKGNFPGRFSGRQFSNSRSEMNVSTLELGDSALYLCASSLRAGQPYNEQFFGPGTRLTVL.

This clonotype was observed once. It may be a read error: a sequence one base away is much more abundant. The rearrangement uses TRBV6-1 and TRBJ2-7; D is uncertain. The V end lost 5 bases, the J end lost 6 bases, and 11 bases lay between the germline ends. Germline CDR1 is MNHNS and CDR2 is SASEGT. This CDR3 has 12 residues. CDR3 amino acids: CASSFDWGEQYF. CDR3 bases: TGTGCCAGCAGTTTCGACTGGGGCGAGCAGTACTTC.

This clonotype was counted between two and nine times. The chain couples TRBV4-1 to TRBJ1-6, with 8 bases aligning to TRBD1. The CDR3 is 23 amino acids. CDR1 MGHRA and CDR2 YSYEKL come from the germline V gene. V was clipped by 0 bases and J by 0 bases; unmatched bases: 19. CDR3 bases: TGCGCCAGCAGCCAAGAGTCTCGGGGACAGGCTGTATCGGTGAGCTCCTATAATTCACCCCTCCACTTT. It encodes CASSQESRGQAVSVSSYNSPLHF.

This chain links TRBV20-1 with TRBJ2-4; D is possibly TRBD1 (5 bases). Germline assignment: CDR1 DFQATT and CDR2 SNEGSKA (reference sequence). V shed 3 bases and J shed 4 bases, with 13 bases lying between them. The CDR3 runs to 14 residues. The DNA for the CDR3 is TGCAGTGCTAGCGTCGCGCAGGGAAAAAACATTCAGTACTTC. This codes for CSASVAQGKNIQYF.

This rearrangement joins TRBV24-1 to TRBJ2-3; 11 bases agree with TRBD2. The length of the CDR3 is 17 residues. Germline V CDR1 and CDR2: KGHDR, SFDVKD. The J segment lost 4 bases and the V segment lost 1 base, leaving 6 bases of the junction unmatched. CDR3 amino acids: CATSDFLAGGTSDTQYF. In DNA form, the CDR3 reads TGTGCCACCAGTGATTTCCTAGCGGGGGGCACCTCAGATACGCAGTATTTT.

This clonotype was seen a handful of times. This chain joins TRBV7-3 and TRBJ2-1; TRBD2 aligns across 8 bases. Losses at the gene ends were 5 bases for V and 10 bases for J; bases not matched to a gene: 7. The germline gives CDR1 SGHTA, CDR2 FQGTGA. CDR3 length equals 13 residues. The DNA for the CDR3 is TGTGCCAGCAGCCCCCAAGGACTAGCCGAGCAGTTCTTC. Amino acids: CASSPQGLAEQFF.

The rearrangement joins TRBV28 to TRBJ2-1; TRBD1 or TRBD2 may be the D gene (6 bases each). The CDR3 runs to 14 residues. V was cut by 8 bases and J by 4 bases, with 15 bases left in between. CDR1 is MDHEN, CDR2 SYDVKM, per germline. Here the CDR3 DNA reads TGTGCCAGCGTCCGGTGGGGGGCTTACAATGAGCAGTTCTTC. Protein product: CASVRWGAYNEQFF.

This clonotype was seen only a few times. This chain connects TRBV7-9 to TRBJ2-1, with unresolved D. With 1 base removed from V and 6 bases from J, the gap between germline ends came to 7 bases. Germline V lookup: CDR1 SEHNR, CDR2 FQNEAQ (reference sequence). The CDR3 extends over 13 amino acids. This CDR3 reads CASSLGFLNEQFF. The DNA for the CDR3 is TGTGCCAGCAGCTTAGGGTTTCTCAATGAGCAGTTCTTC.

In the case of this clonotype: A much larger clone differs from this one at a single base, so this may be a read error. The rearrangement joins TRBV5-1 to TRBJ2-5; 7 bases map to TRBD1. This CDR3 is 15 amino acids long. Germline V lookup: CDR1 SGHRS, CDR2 YFSETQ. V trimming: 1 base; J trimming: 11 bases; junction bases outside the gene matches: 14. CDR3 nucleotides: TGCGCCAGCAGCTTGTACAGGGGATCCTACAATGAGCAGTACTTC. Amino acids: CASSLYRGSYNEQYF.

In this sample, this clonotype turned up many times. The chain joins TRBV29-1 to TRBJ2-7; no reliable D call. Trimming took off 7 bases at V and 2 bases at J, with 12 bases between the two ends. The V gene's germline CDR1 is SQVTM and CDR2 ANQGSEA. The CDR3 runs to 12 residues. This chain's CDR3 is CSACGDAYEQYF. The CDR3 DNA reads as TGCAGCGCCTGTGGGGATGCCTACGAGCAGTACTTC.